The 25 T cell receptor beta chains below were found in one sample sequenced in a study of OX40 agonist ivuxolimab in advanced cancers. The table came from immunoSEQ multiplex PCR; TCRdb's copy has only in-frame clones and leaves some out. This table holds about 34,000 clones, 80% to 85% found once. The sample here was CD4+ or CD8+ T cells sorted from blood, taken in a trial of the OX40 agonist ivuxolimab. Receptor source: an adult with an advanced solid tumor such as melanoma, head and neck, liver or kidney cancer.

The CDR3 coding sequence is TGCGCCAGCAGCTTTAGAGATACGCAGTATTTT. Translation: CASSFRDTQYF. The chain links TRBV5-1 to TRBJ2-3; no clear D gene. Germline V lookup: CDR1 SGHRS, CDR2 YFSETQ. The CDR3 loop spans 11 amino acids. Trimming stripped 2 bases from V and 5 bases from J, with 3 bases between. Filled out from reference TRBV5-1 and TRBJ2-3, the complete variable domain reads KAGVTQTPRYLIKTRGQQVTLSCSPISGHRSVSWYQQTPGQGLQFLFEYFSETQRNKGNFPGRFSGRQFSNSRSEMNVSTLELGDSALYLCASSFRDTQYFGPGTRLTVL.

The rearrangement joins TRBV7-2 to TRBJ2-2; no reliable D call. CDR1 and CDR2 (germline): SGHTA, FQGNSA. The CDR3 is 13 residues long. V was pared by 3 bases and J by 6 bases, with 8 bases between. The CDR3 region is CASSFAPPGELFF. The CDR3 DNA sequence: TGTGCCAGCAGCTTCGCTCCCCCCGGGGAGCTGTTTTTT.

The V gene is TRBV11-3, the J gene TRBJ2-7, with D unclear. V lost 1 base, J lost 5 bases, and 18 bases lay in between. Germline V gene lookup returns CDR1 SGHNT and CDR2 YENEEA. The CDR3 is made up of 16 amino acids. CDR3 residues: CASSLGFGGGVHEQYF. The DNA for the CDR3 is TGTGCCAGCAGCTTAGGGTTCGGCGGTGGGGTCCACGAGCAGTACTTC.

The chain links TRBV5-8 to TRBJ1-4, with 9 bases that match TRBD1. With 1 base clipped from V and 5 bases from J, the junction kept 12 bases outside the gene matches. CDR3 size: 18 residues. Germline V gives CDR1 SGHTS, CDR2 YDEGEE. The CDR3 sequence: CASSLRGQGRGPNEKLFF. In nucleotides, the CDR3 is TGTGCCAGCAGCTTGCGGGGACAGGGTAGGGGACCCAATGAAAAACTGTTTTTT.

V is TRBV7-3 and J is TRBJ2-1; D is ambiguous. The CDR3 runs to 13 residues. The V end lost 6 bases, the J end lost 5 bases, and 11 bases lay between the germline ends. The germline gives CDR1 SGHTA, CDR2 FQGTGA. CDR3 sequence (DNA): TGTGCCAGCAGTCCCGTAGTAAACAATGAGCAGTTCTTC. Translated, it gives CASSPVVNNEQFF.

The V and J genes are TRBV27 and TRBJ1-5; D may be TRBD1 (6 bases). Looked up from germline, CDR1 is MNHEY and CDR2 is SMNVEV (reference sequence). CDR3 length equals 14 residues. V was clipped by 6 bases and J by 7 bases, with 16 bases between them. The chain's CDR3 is CASRVAGVGQPQHF. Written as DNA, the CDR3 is TGTGCCAGCAGAGTAGCAGGGGTCGGACAGCCCCAGCATTTT.

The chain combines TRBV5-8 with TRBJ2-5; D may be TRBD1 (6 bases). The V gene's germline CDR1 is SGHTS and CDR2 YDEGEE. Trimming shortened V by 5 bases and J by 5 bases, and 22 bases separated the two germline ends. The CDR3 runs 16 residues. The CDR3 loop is CASSFVYRETGETQYF. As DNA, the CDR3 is TGTGCCAGCAGTTTCGTATACAGGGAAACTGGGGAGACCCAGTACTTC.

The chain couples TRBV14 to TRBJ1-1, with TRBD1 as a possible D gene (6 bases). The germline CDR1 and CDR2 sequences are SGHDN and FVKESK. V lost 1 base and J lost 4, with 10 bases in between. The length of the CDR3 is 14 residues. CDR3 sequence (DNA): TGTGCCAGCAGCCAAGTCCGAGGGGGCACTGAAGCTTTCTTT. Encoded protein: CASSQVRGGTEAFF.

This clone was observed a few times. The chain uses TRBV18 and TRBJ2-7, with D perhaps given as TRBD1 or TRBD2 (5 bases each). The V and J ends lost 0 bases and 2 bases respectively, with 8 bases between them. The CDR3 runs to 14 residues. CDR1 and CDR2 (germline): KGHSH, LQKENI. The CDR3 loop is CASSPPGVAYEQYF. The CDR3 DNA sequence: TGTGCCAGCTCACCACCGGGGGTAGCCTACGAGCAGTACTTC.

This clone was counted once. The CDR3: CASSVSPVHSAFF. Here the CDR3 DNA reads TGTGCCAGCAGCGTAAGTCCGGTTCACTCAGCTTTCTTT. The rearrangement links TRBV9 to TRBJ1-1; D gene ambiguous. CDR3 length equals 13 residues. V was clipped by 1 base and J by 10 bases, with 14 bases between them. Germline values: CDR1 SGDLS, CDR2 YYNGEE.

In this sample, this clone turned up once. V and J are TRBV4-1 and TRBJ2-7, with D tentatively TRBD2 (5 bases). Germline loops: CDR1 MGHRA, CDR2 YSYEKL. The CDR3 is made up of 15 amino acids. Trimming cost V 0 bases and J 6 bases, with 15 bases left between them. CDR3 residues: CASSQEGRGLGEQYF. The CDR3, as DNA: TGCGCCAGCAGCCAAGAGGGTCGGGGTTTGGGCGAGCAGTACTTC.

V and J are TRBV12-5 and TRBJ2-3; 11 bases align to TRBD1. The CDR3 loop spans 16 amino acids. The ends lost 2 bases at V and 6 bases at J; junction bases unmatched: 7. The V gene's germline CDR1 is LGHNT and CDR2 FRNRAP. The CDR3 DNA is TGTGCTAGTGGTTTGTGGACAGGGGGCAAGGGCGATACGCAGTATTTT. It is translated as CASGLWTGGKGDTQYF.

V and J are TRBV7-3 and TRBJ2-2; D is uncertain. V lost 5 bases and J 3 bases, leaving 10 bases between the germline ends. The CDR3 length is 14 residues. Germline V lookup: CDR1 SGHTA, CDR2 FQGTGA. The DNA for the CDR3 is TGTGCCAGCAGCCTCAACATCTACACCGGGGAGCTGTTTTTT. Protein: CASSLNIYTGELFF.

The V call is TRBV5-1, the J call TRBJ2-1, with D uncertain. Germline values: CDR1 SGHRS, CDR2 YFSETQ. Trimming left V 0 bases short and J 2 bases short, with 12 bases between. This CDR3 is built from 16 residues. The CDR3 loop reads CASSLDGPGAYNEQFF. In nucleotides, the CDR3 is TGCGCCAGCAGCTTGGACGGCCCGGGCGCCTACAATGAGCAGTTCTTC.

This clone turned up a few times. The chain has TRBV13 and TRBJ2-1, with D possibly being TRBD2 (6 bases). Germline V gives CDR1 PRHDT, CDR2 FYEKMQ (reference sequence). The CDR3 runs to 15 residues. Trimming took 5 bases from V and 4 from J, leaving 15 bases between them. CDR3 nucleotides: TGTGCCAGCAGCCGAATCTTAGCGGAATACAATGAGCAGTTCTTC. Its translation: CASSRILAEYNEQFF.

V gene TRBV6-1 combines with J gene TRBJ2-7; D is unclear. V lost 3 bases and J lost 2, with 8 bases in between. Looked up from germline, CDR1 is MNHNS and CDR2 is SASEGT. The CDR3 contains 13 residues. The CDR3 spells CASSESGTYEQYF. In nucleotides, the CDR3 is TGTGCCAGCAGTGAGTCTGGGACCTACGAGCAGTACTTC.

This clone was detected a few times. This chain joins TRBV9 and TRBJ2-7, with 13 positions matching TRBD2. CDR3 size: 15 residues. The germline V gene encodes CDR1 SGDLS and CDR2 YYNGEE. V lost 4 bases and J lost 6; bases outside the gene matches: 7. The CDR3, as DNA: TGTGCCAGCAGCCCGACTAGCGGGAGGAGTGGCGAGCAGTACTTC. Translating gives CASSPTSGRSGEQYF.

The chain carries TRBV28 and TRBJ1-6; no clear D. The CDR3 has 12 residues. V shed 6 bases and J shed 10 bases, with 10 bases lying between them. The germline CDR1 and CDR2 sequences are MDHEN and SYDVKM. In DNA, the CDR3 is TGTGCCAGCAGAGCATTCGGGTCACCCCTCCACTTT. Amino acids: CASRAFGSPLHF. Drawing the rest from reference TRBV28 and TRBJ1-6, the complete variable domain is DVKVTQSSRYLVKRTGEKVFLECVQDMDHENMFWYRQDPGLGLRLIYFSYDVKMKEKGDIPEGYSVSREKKERFSLILESASTNQTSMYLCASRAFGSPLHFGNGTRLTVT.

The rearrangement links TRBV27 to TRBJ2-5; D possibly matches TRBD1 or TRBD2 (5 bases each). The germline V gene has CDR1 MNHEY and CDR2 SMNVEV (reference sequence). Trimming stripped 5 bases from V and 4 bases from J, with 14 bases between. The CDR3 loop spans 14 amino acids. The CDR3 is CASSPSWGPETQYF. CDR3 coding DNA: TGTGCCAGCAGTCCCTCCTGGGGACCAGAGACCCAGTACTTC.

This chain's CDR3 is CAWSASPDSPLHF. The CDR3 bases are TGTGCCTGGAGTGCCTCGCCGGATTCACCCCTCCACTTT. This chain links TRBV30 with TRBJ1-6; the D is unclear. This CDR3 region has 13 residues. Germline V gene lookup returns CDR1 GTSNPN and CDR2 SVGIG (reference sequence). The ends were cut back, 1 base at V and 8 bases at J, with 9 bases in the middle. Full variable domain (rest looked up from reference TRBV30 and TRBJ1-6): SQTIHQWPATLVQPVGSPLSLECTVEGTSNPNLYWYRQAAGRGLQLLFYSVGIGQISSEVPQNLSASRPQDRQFILSSKKLLLSDSGFYLCAWSASPDSPLHFGNGTRLTVT.

The CDR3 nucleotides are TGCGCCAGCAGCGCATTCTTGGGACAGCAAGAGACCCAGTACTTC. As protein: CASSAFLGQQETQYF. This chain joins TRBV5-1 and TRBJ2-5; 7 bases are a match to TRBD1. Unmatched junction bases numbered 8, after V lost 4 bases and J lost 2 bases. Germline V gives CDR1 SGHRS, CDR2 YFSETQ. This CDR3 has 15 residues.

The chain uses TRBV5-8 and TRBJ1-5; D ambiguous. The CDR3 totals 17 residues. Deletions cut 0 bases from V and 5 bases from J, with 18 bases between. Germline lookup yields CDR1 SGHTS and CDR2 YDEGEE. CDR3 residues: CASSLGGGSNPYQPQHF. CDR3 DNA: TGTGCCAGCAGCTTGGGCGGAGGGTCCAACCCTTATCAGCCCCAGCATTTT.

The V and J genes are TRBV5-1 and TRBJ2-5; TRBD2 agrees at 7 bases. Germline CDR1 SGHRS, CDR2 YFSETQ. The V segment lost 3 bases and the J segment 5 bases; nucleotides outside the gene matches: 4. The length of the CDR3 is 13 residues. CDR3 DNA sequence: TGCGCCAGCAGCTCCGGACTAGGGGAGACCCAGTACTTC. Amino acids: CASSSGLGETQYF.

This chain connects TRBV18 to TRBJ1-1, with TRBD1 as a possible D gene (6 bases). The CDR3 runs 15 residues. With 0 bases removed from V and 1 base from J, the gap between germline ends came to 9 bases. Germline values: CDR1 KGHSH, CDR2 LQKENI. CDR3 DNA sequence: TGTGCCAGCTCACCACCGCCGGGGGCGAACACTGAAGCTTTCTTT. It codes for CASSPPPGANTEAFF.

CDR3 in amino acids: CASSDYRGIDTQYF. The CDR3 nucleotides read TGTGCCAGCAGCGACTACAGGGGGATTGATACGCAGTATTTT. The chain couples TRBV9 to TRBJ2-3; 8 nucleotides line up with TRBD1. From germline, CDR1 is SGDLS and CDR2 YYNGEE. CDR3 length: 14 residues. V shed 3 bases and J 6 bases; nucleotides not matched to a gene: 6.